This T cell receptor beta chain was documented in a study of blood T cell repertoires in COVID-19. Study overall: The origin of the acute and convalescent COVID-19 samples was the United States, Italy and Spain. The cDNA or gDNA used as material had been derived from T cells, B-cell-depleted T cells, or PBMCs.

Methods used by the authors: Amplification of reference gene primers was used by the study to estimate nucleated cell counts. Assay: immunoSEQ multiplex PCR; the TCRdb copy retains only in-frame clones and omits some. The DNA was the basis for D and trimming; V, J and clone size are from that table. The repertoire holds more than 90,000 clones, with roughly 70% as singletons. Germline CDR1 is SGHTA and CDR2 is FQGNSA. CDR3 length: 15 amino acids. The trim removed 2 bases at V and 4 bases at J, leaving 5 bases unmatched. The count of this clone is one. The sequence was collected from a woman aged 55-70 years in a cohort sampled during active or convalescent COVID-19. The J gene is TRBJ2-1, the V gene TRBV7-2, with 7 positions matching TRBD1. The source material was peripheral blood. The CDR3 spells CASSLTGTAYNEQFF. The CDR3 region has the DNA TGTGCCAGCAGCTTAACGGGGACAGCATACAATGAGCAGTTCTTC.